These 22 T cell receptor beta chains originate from one sample sequenced in a study of T cells in women clearing cervical HPV infection. Sequencing was performed with immunoSEQ multiplex PCR; in TCRdb, only in-frame clones are kept and a portion is missing. The data include about 41,000 clones; the top ten clones carry 7.6%. The source material was blood buffy coat. All receptors come from a woman between 18 and 75 years old with a cervical HPV16 infection that either progressed to CIN3+ or cleared (not recorded which).

Notes on this clone: The CDR3 end falls 3 residues outside the read, so it is completed with the germline J gene. V usage is TRBV6-1 and J usage is TRBJ1-2, with TRBD1 matching over 9 bases. The CDR3 length is 15 residues. V shed 8 bases, J shed 3 bases, and the junction held 10 bases outside the gene matches. Germline CDR1 reads MNHNS; CDR2 reads SASEGT. The sequenced CDR3 bases are TGTGCCAGCGGTGGGGGGGACAGGGTCGACTATGGC. Protein sequence: CASGGGDRVDYG. From start to end, the CDR3 is CASGGGDRVDYGYTF.

As regards this clone: Sequencing ends 3 residues short of the CDR3 end; the germline J gene provides the rest. The chain has TRBV18 and TRBJ2-2, with TRBD1 identical over 10 bases. V gave up 4 bases and J gave up 10 bases; unmatched junction bases: 6. Germline loops: CDR1 KGHSH, CDR2 LQKENI. CDR3 length equals 14 residues. The CDR3 spells CASSLQDRGSELFF. The part of the CDR3 DNA that was read is TGTGCCAGCTCACTCCAGGACAGGGGGTCGGAG. Together with reference TRBV18 and TRBJ2-2, the CDR3 gives the full variable domain: NAGVMQNPRHLVRRRGQEARLRCSPMKGHSHVYWYRQLPEEGLKFMVYLQKENIIDESGMPKERFSAEFPKEGPSILRIQQVVRGDSAAYFCASSLQDRGSELFFGEGSRLTVL.

About this clone: The read ends 3 residues early relative to the CDR3; the germline J gene fills the gap. The J gene is TRBJ2-3, the V gene TRBV18, with a weak D call TRBD2 (5 bases). This CDR3 is built from 14 residues. Germline CDR1 reads KGHSH; CDR2 reads LQKENI. V lost 5 bases and J 2 bases, leaving 11 bases between the germline ends. The CDR3 loop reads CASSTSGVTDTQYF. The DNA read from the CDR3 is TGTGCCAGCTCAACCAGCGGCGTCACAGATACG.

About this clone: The read terminates 3 residues before the CDR3 end, so the remaining end is supplied by the germline J gene. This chain connects TRBV28 to TRBJ2-1; TRBD2 aligns across 8 bases. CDR1 MDHEN and CDR2 SYDVKM come from the germline V gene. The length of the CDR3 is 15 residues. The V gene end was trimmed by 5 bases and the J gene end by 3 bases; junction bases not matched to a gene: 6. Partial CDR3 DNA: TGTGCCAGCAGTCTGGCGGGAGGTTTCTACAATGAG. Amino acids: CASSLAGGFYNE. The CDR3, in full, reads CASSLAGGFYNEQFF.

A note on this clone: The read ends 3 residues before the CDR3 terminus; that terminus is restored from the germline J gene. This chain links TRBV19 with TRBJ2-3; 8 positions agree with TRBD2. CDR3 length: 16 amino acids. V lost 6 bases, J lost 0 bases, and 8 bases stayed unmatched. Germline loops: CDR1 LNHDA, CDR2 SQIVND (reference sequence). The CDR3 is CASSDRASGSTDTQYF. CDR3 bases read: TGTGCCAGTAGCGATAGAGCTAGCGGGAGCACAGATACG.

Worth noting for this clone: The read falls 3 residues short of the CDR3 end, and the missing part is taken from the germline J gene. This rearrangement joins TRBV20-1 to TRBJ1-1; 7 positions agree with TRBD1. The CDR3 has 14 residues. Germline V gene lookup returns CDR1 DFQATT and CDR2 SNEGSKA (reference sequence). With 1 base clipped from V and 4 bases from J, the junction kept 6 bases outside the gene matches. The CDR3 here is CSARGQGSSTEAFF. CDR3 DNA, as far as it was read: TGCAGTGCTAGAGGACAGGGAAGTAGCACTGAA.

To note about this clone: The sequenced fragment ends 3 residues before the CDR3 boundary, so the rest is inferred from the germline J gene. The V and J genes are TRBV20-1 and TRBJ2-1, with D possibly being TRBD2 (6 bases). Germline V gene lookup returns CDR1 DFQATT and CDR2 SNEGSKA (reference sequence). With 1 base removed from V and 4 bases from J, the gap between germline ends came to 11 bases. The CDR3 contains 14 residues. The CDR3 spells CSARGGLPYNEQFF. The sequenced part of the CDR3 DNA is TGCAGTGCTAGAGGAGGACTACCTTACAATGAG.

With regard to this clone: The read ends 3 residues early relative to the CDR3; the germline J gene fills the gap. The J gene is TRBJ1-2, the V gene TRBV7-9; TRBD1 might be the D (5 bases). This CDR3 contains 15 residues. Germline V gives CDR1 SEHNR, CDR2 FQNEAQ (reference sequence). V was trimmed by 2 bases and J by 5 bases, leaving 15 bases between them. The CDR3 here is CASSLTDITRYGYTF. Incomplete CDR3 DNA: TGTGCCAGCAGCTTAACGGACATAACTCGGTATGGC.

Note on this clone: The read ends 3 residues shy of where the CDR3 ends; the end is completed using the germline J gene. The rearrangement links TRBV7-8 to TRBJ1-5; a possible D gene is TRBD1 (5 bases). The V and J ends lost 2 bases and 3 bases respectively, with 11 bases between them. Germline V gene sequence: CDR1 SGHVS, CDR2 FQNEAQ. The CDR3 spans 15 residues. CDR3 DNA (partial): TGTGCCAGCAGCTTAACGGGGGTAAACAATCAGCCC. Its protein is CASSLTGVNNQP. In full, the CDR3 reads CASSLTGVNNQPQHF.

A word on this clone: The CDR3 goes on 3 residues after the read ends, and that part is filled in from the germline J gene. V is TRBV7-6 and J is TRBJ1-3; the D is unclear. The V gene lost 3 bases and the J gene lost 3 bases, with 6 bases spanning the gap. The CDR3 totals 13 residues. CDR1 is SGHVS and CDR2 is FNYEAQ in the germline V gene. Partial CDR3 DNA: TGTGCCAGCAGCTTTCAAGGTGGAAACACC. This codes for CASSFQGGNT. The whole CDR3 protein reads CASSFQGGNTIYF.

A remark on this clone: The read terminates 3 residues before the CDR3 end, so the remaining end is supplied by the germline J gene. This chain joins TRBV5-4 and TRBJ1-2, with D tentatively TRBD1 (6 bases). Trimming pared 3 bases from V and 4 bases from J, leaving 13 bases between. The CDR3 runs 14 residues. CDR1 is SGHNT and CDR2 is YYREEE in the germline V gene (reference sequence). CDR3 DNA (partial): TGTGCCAGCAGCTCATTTGACAGGTTCTATGGC. It codes for CASSSFDRFYG. The CDR3 reads in full as CASSSFDRFYGYTF.

The part of the CDR3 DNA that was read is TGTGCCAGCCAGAACTTCTACAGGGGGGAACCTAACACTGAA. Protein: CASQNFYRGEPNTE. The entire CDR3 protein reads CASQNFYRGEPNTEAFF. The rearrangement uses TRBV2 and TRBJ1-1, with 8 bases fitting TRBD1. The read terminates 3 residues ahead of where the CDR3 ends, so the germline J gene completes it. This CDR3 has 17 residues. Germline CDR1 SNHLY, CDR2 FYNNEI. V gave up 8 bases and J gave up 2 bases; unmatched junction bases: 16.

A word on this clone: The read terminates 3 residues ahead of where the CDR3 ends, so the germline J gene completes it. The rearrangement joins TRBV6-1 to TRBJ1-2; 9 bases map to TRBD1. This CDR3 contains 16 residues. Germline V lookup: CDR1 MNHNS, CDR2 SASEGT. With V trimmed by 4 bases and J by 6 bases, 12 bases remained unmatched. The CDR3 region is CASSAGQGLKKDGYTF. The sequenced CDR3 bases are TGTGCCAGCAGTGCTGGACAGGGGCTAAAGAAGGATGGC.

For this clone: Read coverage stops 3 residues before the CDR3 terminus; the germline J gene supplies the remainder. This sequence joins TRBV14 and TRBJ2-7; D perhaps matches TRBD1 (6 bases). Per germline, CDR1 SGHDN and CDR2 FVKESK. The CDR3 extends over 13 amino acids. V was clipped by 5 bases and J by 3 bases, with 11 bases between them. The CDR3 is CASSNNRDYEQYF. CDR3 bases read: TGTGCCAGCAGCAATAACAGGGACTACGAG.

Remarks on this clone: The DNA ends 3 residues before the CDR3 does, and the rest of the CDR3 is filled in from the germline J gene. The V gene is TRBV7-9, the J gene TRBJ2-3; a possible D gene is TRBD1 (5 bases). Trimming stripped 5 bases from V and 5 bases from J, with 14 bases between. Germline values: CDR1 SEHNR, CDR2 FQNEAQ (reference sequence). This CDR3 spans 14 amino acids. CDR3 in amino acids: CASSLTPREDTQYF. The covered CDR3 bases are TGTGCCAGCAGCCTTACCCCCAGGGAAGATACG.

To note about this clone: The DNA ends 3 residues before the CDR3 does, and the rest of the CDR3 is filled in from the germline J gene. The gene calls are TRBV7-9 and TRBJ1-1; D unclear. The CDR3 spans 12 residues. Germline loops: CDR1 SEHNR, CDR2 FQNEAQ (reference sequence). With 5 bases removed from V and 6 bases from J, the gap between germline ends came to 10 bases. This chain's CDR3 is CASSALGAEAFF. The CDR3 DNA, read in part, is TGTGCCAGCAGCGCCCTCGGGGCTGAA. Looking up the rest from reference TRBV7-9 and TRBJ1-1 gives the full variable domain: DTGVSQNPRHKITKRGQNVTFRCDPISEHNRLYWYRQTLGQGPEFLTYFQNEAQLEKSRLLSDRFSAERPKGSFSTLEIQRTEQGDSAMYLCASSALGAEAFFGQGTRLTVV.

In regard to this clone: Coverage ceases 3 residues before the CDR3 finishes, and the germline J gene fills in the end. The chain carries TRBV6-2 or TRBV6-3 and TRBJ1-1; 11 nucleotides agree with TRBD1. The CDR3 has 13 residues. The germline V gene has CDR1 MNHEY and CDR2 SVGEGT. After removal of 8 bases from V and 5 bases from J, the junction contained 4 bases not matched to a gene. The CDR3 spells CASGQGAFTEAFF. The covered CDR3 bases are TGTGCCAGCGGACAGGGGGCTTTTACTGAA.

A note on this clone: The CDR3 end lies 3 residues beyond the end of the read and is filled in from the germline J gene. The chain joins TRBV2 to TRBJ2-7; D not certain. The CDR3 has 13 residues. Trimming stripped 3 bases from V and 2 bases from J, with 8 bases between. Per germline, CDR1 SNHLY and CDR2 FYNNEI. The sequenced part of the CDR3 DNA is TGTGCCAGCAGTGATCCAGGCCCCTACGAG. Its translation: CASSDPGPYE. The whole CDR3 reads CASSDPGPYEQYF.

Remarks on this clone: The read halts 3 residues ahead of the CDR3 end, with the missing end drawn from the germline J gene. The rearrangement uses TRBV20-1 and TRBJ2-3, with 7 bases aligning to TRBD1. There are 15 residues in the CDR3. J was trimmed by 4 bases and V by 7 bases; bases with no gene match: 14. Germline loops: CDR1 DFQATT, CDR2 SNEGSKA (reference sequence). The sequenced part of the CDR3 DNA is TGCAGTGGCTCGGACCCGGGACAGTCGCCAGATACG. The encoded protein is CSGSDPGQSPDT. Given in full, the CDR3 is CSGSDPGQSPDTQYF.

On this clone itself: The read falls 3 residues short of the CDR3 end, and the missing part is taken from the germline J gene. The chain uses TRBV7-6 and TRBJ1-4; possible D gene TRBD1, 5 bases. There are 14 residues in the CDR3. With 1 base removed from V and 4 bases from J, the gap between germline ends came to 7 bases. Germline lookup yields CDR1 SGHVS and CDR2 FNYEAQ. This chain's CDR3 is CASSLGQGNEKLFF. The sequenced CDR3 bases are TGTGCCAGCAGCTTAGGCCAGGGTAATGAAAAA.

In regard to this clone: The CDR3 end lies 3 residues beyond the end of the read and is filled in from the germline J gene. This sequence joins TRBV19 and TRBJ2-2, with D tentatively TRBD1 (6 bases). The CDR3 has 13 residues. Per the germline V gene, CDR1 is LNHDA and CDR2 is SQIVND (reference sequence). The V end lost 5 bases, the J end lost 7 bases, and 11 bases lay between the germline ends. CDR3: CASSAQGDGELFF. The CDR3 bases that were read are TGTGCCAGTAGTGCACAGGGAGACGGGGAG.

Remarks on this clone: The read comes to an end 3 residues before the CDR3 does, leaving the germline J gene to fill in the end. The chain recombines TRBV4-1 with TRBJ1-5, with D perhaps TRBD1 (5 bases). Germline V gene lookup returns CDR1 MGHRA and CDR2 YSYEKL. The V end lost 1 base, the J end lost 6 bases, and 10 bases lay between the germline ends. There are 14 residues in the CDR3. This chain's CDR3 is CASSQVRVGQPQHF. The CDR3 DNA, read in part, is TGCGCCAGCAGCCAAGTCAGGGTGGGTCAGCCC.